Each of the 8 T cell receptor beta chains below was sequenced from the same sample in a study of blood T cell repertoires in COVID-19. Sequencing was performed with immunoSEQ multiplex PCR; in TCRdb, only in-frame clones are kept and a portion is missing. The sample shows 30,000 to 40,000 clones, about 92% of them seen only once. The specimen sequenced was peripheral blood. The receptor source for this set is a male donor with active COVID-19.

J is TRBJ1-3 and V is TRBV6-5, with D uncertain. This CDR3 comprises 15 residues. Trimming cost V 6 bases and J 0 bases, with 12 bases left between them. CDR1 is MNHEY, CDR2 SVGAGI, per germline. This CDR3 is CASRLVTSSGNTIYF. The CDR3 DNA is TGTGCCAGCAGACTAGTTACCAGCTCTGGAAACACCATATATTTT.

This clone appeared once. This chain connects TRBV6-1 to TRBJ2-5; maybe TRBD1 (6 bases). This CDR3 has 15 amino acids. V was shortened by 0 bases and J by 5 bases, with 13 bases between the two germline ends. CDR1 and CDR2 from the germline V gene are MNHNS and SASEGT. The CDR3 DNA is TGTGCCAGCAGTGAAGCGCTAGGGGGTGGCGAGACCCAGTACTTC. It translates to CASSEALGGGETQYF.

The gene calls are TRBV12-3 or TRBV12-4 and TRBJ1-2; 8 nucleotides line up with TRBD1. The junction had 3 bases not matched to a gene; V was cut back by 5 bases and J by 10 bases. The CDR3 length is 11 residues. Written as DNA, the CDR3 is TGTGCCAGCAGTGACAGGGGTGACTACACCTTC. Amino acids: CASSDRGDYTF.

The chain couples TRBV19 to TRBJ2-5, with 9 bases identical to TRBD1. J lost 7 bases, V lost 5 bases, and 17 bases had no gene match. The V gene's germline CDR1 is LNHDA and CDR2 SQIVND (reference sequence). The CDR3 covers 17 residues. Written as DNA, the CDR3 is TGTGCCAGTAGTCTTAAGACAGGGGGGCGACGCGGGGCGACCCAGTACTTC. Translating it yields CASSLKTGGRRGATQYF.

The CDR3 here is CASSQSEAGVTGELFF. The CDR3 DNA is TGCGCCAGCAGCCAATCGGAAGCGGGAGTGACCGGGGAGCTGTTTTTT. The chain recombines TRBV4-3 with TRBJ2-2, with 8 bases identical to TRBD2. Germline-derived CDR1 and CDR2 are LGHNA and YSLEER. V lost 2 bases and J lost 5; bases outside the gene matches: 7. The CDR3 extends over 16 amino acids.

V is TRBV5-1 and J is TRBJ1-2, with 7 positions matching TRBD1. Germline V gene data show CDR1 as SGHRS and CDR2 as YFSETQ. V was pared by 4 bases and J by 0 bases, with 12 bases of the junction left unmatched. This CDR3 spans 17 amino acids. CDR3 DNA: TGCGCCAGCAGCCTGCCCGGGGGACAGAGAGCTAACTATGGCTACACCTTC. As protein: CASSLPGGQRANYGYTF.

The V call is TRBV3-1 (or the pseudogene TRBV3-2), the J call TRBJ2-5, with 12 bases identical to TRBD2. Germline assignment: CDR1 LGHDT and CDR2 YNNKEL (reference sequence). The CDR3 consists of 18 residues. Trimming took 2 bases from V and 5 from J; bases not matched to a gene: 12. The CDR3: CASSQRSTSGGIRETQYF. CDR3 nucleotide sequence: TGTGCCAGCAGCCAAAGGAGCACTAGCGGGGGGATCCGCGAGACCCAGTACTTC.

The chain's CDR3 is CASSLVQNTEAFF. CDR3 sequence (DNA): TGTGCCAGCAGCTTAGTCCAGAACACTGAAGCTTTCTTT. The rearrangement links TRBV7-8 to TRBJ1-1; D gene unclear. Germline assignment: CDR1 SGHVS and CDR2 FQNEAQ. This CDR3 is built from 13 residues. Trimming stripped 1 base from V and 1 base from J, with 4 bases between.